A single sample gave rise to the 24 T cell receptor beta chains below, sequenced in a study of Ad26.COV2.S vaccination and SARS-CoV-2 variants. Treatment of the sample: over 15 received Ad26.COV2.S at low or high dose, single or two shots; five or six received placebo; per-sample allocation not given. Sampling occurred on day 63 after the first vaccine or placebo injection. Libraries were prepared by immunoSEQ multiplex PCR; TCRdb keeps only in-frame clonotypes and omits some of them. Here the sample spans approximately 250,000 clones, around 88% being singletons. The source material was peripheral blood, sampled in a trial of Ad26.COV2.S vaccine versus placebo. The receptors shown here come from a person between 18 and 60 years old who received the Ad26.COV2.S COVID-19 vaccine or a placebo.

CDR3 DNA sequence: TGTGCCAGCAGCGTAGTTAGTGGGAGCCAAGAGACCCAGTACTTC. Translated, it gives CASSVVSGSQETQYF. The rearrangement uses TRBV9 and TRBJ2-5, with D maybe TRBD2 (5 bases). The germline gives CDR1 SGDLS, CDR2 YYNGEE. The CDR3 is 15 amino acids. Between the trimmed V and J ends, which lost 0 bases and 1 base, there was a span of 10 bases.

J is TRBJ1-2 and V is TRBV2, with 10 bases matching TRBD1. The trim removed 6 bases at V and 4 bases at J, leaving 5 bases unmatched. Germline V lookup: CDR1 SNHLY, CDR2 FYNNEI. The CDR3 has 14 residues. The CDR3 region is CASSDRGLGYGYTF. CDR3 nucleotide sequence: TGTGCCAGCAGCGACAGGGGGCTGGGCTATGGCTACACCTTC.

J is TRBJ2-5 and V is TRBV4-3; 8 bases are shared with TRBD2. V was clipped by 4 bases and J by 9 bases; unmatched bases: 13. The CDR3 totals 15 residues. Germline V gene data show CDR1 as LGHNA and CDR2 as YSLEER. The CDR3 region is CASSPAGGPGGAQYF. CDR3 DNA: TGCGCCAGCAGCCCTGCGGGGGGCCCGGGGGGGGCCCAGTACTTC.

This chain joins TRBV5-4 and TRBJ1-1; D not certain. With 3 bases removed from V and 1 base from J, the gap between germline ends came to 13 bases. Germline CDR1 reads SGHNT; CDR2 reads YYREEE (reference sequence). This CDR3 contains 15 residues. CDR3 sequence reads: CASSSQDTQNTEAFF. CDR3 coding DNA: TGTGCCAGCAGCTCCCAAGACACCCAGAACACTGAAGCTTTCTTT.

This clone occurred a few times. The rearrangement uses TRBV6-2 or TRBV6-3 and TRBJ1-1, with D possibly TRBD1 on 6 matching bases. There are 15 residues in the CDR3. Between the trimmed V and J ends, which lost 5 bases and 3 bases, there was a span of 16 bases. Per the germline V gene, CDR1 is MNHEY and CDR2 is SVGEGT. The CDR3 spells CASSTYTGKDTEAFF. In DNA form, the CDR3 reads TGTGCCAGCAGTACCTATACAGGGAAGGACACTGAAGCTTTCTTT.

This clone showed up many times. The CDR3 spells CASSLLAPGELFF. CDR3 DNA sequence: TGTGCCAGCAGCTTGTTAGCTCCCGGGGAGCTGTTTTTT. The chain links TRBV7-9 to TRBJ2-2; D is undetermined. V lost 3 bases to trimming and J lost 6 bases, with 8 bases between them. This CDR3 spans 13 amino acids. Germline V lookup: CDR1 SEHNR, CDR2 FQNEAQ (reference sequence).

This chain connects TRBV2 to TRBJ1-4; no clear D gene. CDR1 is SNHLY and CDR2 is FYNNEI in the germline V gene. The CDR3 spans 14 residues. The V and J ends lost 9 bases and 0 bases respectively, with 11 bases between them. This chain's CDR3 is CASKVLATNEKLFF. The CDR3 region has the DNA TGTGCCAGTAAGGTCCTTGCAACTAATGAAAAACTGTTTTTT.

The chain's CDR3 is CASSLLLSGLAAKETQYF. DNA for the CDR3: TGTGCCAGCAGCCTTCTCCTGAGTGGGCTAGCGGCCAAAGAGACCCAGTACTTC. The genes are TRBV3-1 (or the pseudogene TRBV3-2) and TRBJ2-5; the match to TRBD2 covers 7 bases. Looked up from germline, CDR1 is LGHDT and CDR2 is YNNKEL (reference sequence). The CDR3 is 18 residues long. Germline trimming cut 4 bases from V and 3 bases from J; bases unmatched to any gene: 17.

CDR3 bases: TGTGCCACCAGCACCACTAGCGGGGGGGCCAATGAGCAGTTCTTC. It is translated as CATSTTSGGANEQFF. The chain has TRBV15 and TRBJ2-1; 13 bases agree with TRBD2. V shed 4 bases, J shed 6 bases, and the junction held 3 bases outside the gene matches. Germline CDR1 is LNHNV and CDR2 is YYDKDF (reference sequence). The CDR3 sequence is 15 residues long.

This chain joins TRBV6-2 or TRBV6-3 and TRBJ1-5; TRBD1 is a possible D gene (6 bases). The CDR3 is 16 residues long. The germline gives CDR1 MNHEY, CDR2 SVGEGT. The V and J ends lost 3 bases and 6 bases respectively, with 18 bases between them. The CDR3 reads CASSYPQGVGSQPQHF. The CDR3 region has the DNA TGTGCCAGCAGTTATCCACAGGGCGTTGGATCTCAGCCCCAGCATTTT.

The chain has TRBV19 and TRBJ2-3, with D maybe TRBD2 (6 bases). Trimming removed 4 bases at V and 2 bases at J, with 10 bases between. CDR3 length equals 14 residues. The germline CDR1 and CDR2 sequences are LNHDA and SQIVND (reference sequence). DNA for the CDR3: TGTGCCAGTAGTAAGACTAGTTCCACAGATACGCAGTATTTT. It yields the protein CASSKTSSTDTQYF.

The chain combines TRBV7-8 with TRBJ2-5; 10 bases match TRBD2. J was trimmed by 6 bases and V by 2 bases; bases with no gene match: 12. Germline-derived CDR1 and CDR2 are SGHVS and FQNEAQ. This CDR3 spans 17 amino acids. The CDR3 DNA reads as TGTGCCAGCAGCTTACCACAAGCGGGGGGGCTTAGAAAGACCCAGTACTTC. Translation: CASSLPQAGGLRKTQYF. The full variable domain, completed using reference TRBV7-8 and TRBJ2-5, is GAGVSQSPRYKVAKRGQDVALRCDPISGHVSLFWYQQALGQGPEFLTYFQNEAQLDKSGLPSDRFFAERPEGSVSTLKIQRTQQEDSAVYLCASSLPQAGGLRKTQYFGPGTRLLVL.

The CDR3: CASSLDPSGRNTQYF. The CDR3 DNA follows: TGTGCCAGCAGCTTAGACCCCAGCGGGAGAAATACGCAGTATTTT. The chain couples TRBV7-9 to TRBJ2-3; TRBD2 agrees at 8 bases. The germline V gene has CDR1 SEHNR and CDR2 FQNEAQ (reference sequence). The CDR3 is 15 amino acids. Trimming took 1 base from V and 7 from J; bases not matched to a gene: 7.

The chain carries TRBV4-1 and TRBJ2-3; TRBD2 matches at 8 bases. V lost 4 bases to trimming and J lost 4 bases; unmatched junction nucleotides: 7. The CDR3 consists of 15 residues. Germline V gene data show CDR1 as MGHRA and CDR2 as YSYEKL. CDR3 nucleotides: TGCGCCAGCAGCCCCGAACCGGGACTAGCAGATACGCAGTATTTT. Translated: CASSPEPGLADTQYF.

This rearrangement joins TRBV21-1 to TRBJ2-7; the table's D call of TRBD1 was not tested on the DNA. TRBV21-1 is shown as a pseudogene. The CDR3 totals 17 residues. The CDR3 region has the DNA TGTGCCAGCAGCAAACCAGCCCGACAGTGCTCCTCCTACGAGCAGTACGTC. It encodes CASSKPARQCSSYEQYV.

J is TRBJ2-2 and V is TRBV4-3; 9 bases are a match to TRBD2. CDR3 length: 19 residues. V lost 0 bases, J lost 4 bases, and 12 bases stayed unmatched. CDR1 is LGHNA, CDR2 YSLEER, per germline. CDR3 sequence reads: CASSQDWRGGSLRTGELFF. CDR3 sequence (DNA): TGCGCCAGCAGCCAAGATTGGCGGGGGGGCAGTTTACGCACCGGGGAGCTGTTTTTT.

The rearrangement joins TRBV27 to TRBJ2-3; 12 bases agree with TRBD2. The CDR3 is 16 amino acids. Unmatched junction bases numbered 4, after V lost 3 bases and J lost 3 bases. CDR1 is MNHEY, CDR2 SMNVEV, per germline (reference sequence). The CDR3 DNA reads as TGTGCCAGCAGTTTCCGGACTAGCGGGAAAACAGATACGCAGTATTTT. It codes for CASSFRTSGKTDTQYF.

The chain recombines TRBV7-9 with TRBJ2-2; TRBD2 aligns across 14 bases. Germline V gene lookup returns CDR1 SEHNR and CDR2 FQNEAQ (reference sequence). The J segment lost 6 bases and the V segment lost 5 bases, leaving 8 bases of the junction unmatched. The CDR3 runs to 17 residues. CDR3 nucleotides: TGTGCCAGCAGCACGTGGGGACTAGCGGGAGCGGCCGGGGAGCTGTTTTTT. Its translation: CASSTWGLAGAAGELFF.

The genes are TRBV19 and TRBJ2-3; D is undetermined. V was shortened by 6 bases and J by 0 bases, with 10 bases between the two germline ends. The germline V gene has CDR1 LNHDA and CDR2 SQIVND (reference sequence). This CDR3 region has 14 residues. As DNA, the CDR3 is TGTGCCAGTAGCAGGCGGTCAAGCACAGATACGCAGTATTTT. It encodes CASSRRSSTDTQYF.

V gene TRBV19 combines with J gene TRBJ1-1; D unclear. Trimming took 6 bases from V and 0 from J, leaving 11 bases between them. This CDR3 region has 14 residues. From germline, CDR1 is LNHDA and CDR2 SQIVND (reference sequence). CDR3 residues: CASSKRPLNTEAFF. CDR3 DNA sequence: TGTGCCAGTAGCAAACGCCCGTTGAACACTGAAGCTTTCTTT.

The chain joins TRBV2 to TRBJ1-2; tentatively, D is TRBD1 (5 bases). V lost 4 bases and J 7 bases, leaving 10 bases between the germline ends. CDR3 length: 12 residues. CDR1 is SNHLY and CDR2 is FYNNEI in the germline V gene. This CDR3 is CASSVGDGGYTF. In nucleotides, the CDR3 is TGTGCCAGCAGTGTAGGGGATGGTGGCTACACCTTC.

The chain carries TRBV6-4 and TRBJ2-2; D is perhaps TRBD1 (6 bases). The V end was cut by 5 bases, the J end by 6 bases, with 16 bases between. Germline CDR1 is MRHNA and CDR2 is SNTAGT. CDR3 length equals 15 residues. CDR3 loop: CASSSTSGVAGELFF. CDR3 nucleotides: TGTGCCAGCAGTTCAACCTCAGGGGTTGCCGGGGAGCTGTTTTTT.

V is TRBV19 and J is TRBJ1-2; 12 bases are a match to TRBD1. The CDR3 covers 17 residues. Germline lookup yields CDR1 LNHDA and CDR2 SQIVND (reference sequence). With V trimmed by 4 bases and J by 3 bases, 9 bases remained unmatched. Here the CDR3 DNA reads TGTGCCAGTAGTACCATGGGACAGGGGGCGAGGGACTATGGCTACACCTTC. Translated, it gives CASSTMGQGARDYGYTF.

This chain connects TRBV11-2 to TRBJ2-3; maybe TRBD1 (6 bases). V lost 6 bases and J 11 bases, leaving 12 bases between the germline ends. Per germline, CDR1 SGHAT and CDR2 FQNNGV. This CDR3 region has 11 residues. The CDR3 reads CASRTGKEQYF. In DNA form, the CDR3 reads TGTGCCAGCAGAACAGGGAAGGAGCAGTATTTT.